The clone carrying this T cell receptor beta chain was recorded at least ten times. Its antigen remains unknown. HTBI primers from iRepertoire and Arm-PCR of CDR3 regions yielded the TCR beta libraries. TCRdb called the multiplex PCR reads again in MiXCR, with one record for every CDR3 protein. The sample lists more than 300,000 distinct CDR3 sequences, roughly 25% occurring once. This sample is part of a study of regulatory T cells in long-lasting Graves disease. Whole-study results and caveats: Relative to new patients (966), persistent patients exhibited greater sharing of public clonotypes (2,741).

Time point: persistent/refractory GD, antithyroid drugs over 5 years with positive TRAb. Construction of the TCR library relied on RNA isolated from PBMCs. With EDTA tubes as the receptacles, around 10 milliliters of peripheral blood were drawn. Sample: peripheral blood mononuclear cells (PBMCs), taken when the disease was refractory, from a patient treated with antithyroid drugs. The TCR sequence derives from a woman aged 40-49 years with Graves disease.

CDR3 in amino acids: CASSALMAGENQETQYF. CDR3 nucleotide sequence: TGTGCCAGTAGTGCCTTGATGGCGGGAGAAAACCAAGAGACCCAGTACTTC. The rearrangement joins TRBV19 to TRBJ2-5, with 7 positions matching TRBD2. In germline, CDR1 is LNHDA, CDR2 SQIVND (reference sequence). This CDR3 has 17 residues. The V gene end was trimmed by 5 bases and the J gene end by 0 bases; junction bases not matched to a gene: 12. Variable domain in full (rest from reference TRBV19 and TRBJ2-5): DGGITQSPKYLFRKEGQNVTLSCEQNLNHDAMYWYRQDPGQGLRLIYYSQIVNDFQKGDIAEGYSVSREKKESFPLTVTSAQKNPTAFYLCASSALMAGENQETQYFGPGTRLLVL.